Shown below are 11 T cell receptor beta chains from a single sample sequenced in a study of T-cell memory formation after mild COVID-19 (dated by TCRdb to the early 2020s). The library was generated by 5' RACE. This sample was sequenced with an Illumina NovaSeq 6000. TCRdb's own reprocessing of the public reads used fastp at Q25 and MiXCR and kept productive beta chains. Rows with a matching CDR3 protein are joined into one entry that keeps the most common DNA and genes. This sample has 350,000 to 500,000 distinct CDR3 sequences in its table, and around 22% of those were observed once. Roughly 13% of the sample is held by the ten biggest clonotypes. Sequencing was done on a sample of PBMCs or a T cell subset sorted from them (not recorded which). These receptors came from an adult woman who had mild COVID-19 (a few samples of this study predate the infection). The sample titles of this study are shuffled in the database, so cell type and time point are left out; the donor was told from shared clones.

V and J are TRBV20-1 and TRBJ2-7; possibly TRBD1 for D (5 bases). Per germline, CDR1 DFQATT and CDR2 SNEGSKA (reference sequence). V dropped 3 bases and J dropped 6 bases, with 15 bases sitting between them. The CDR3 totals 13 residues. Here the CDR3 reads CSARDNYPGEQYF. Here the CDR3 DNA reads TGCAGTGCTAGGGACAACTACCCAGGCGAGCAGTACTTC.

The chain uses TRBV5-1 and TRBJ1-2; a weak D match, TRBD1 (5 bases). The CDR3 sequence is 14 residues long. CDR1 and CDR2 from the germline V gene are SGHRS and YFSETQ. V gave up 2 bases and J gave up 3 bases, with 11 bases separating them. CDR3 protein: CASSLGTEHYGYTF. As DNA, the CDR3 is TGCGCCAGCAGCTTAGGGACCGAGCACTATGGCTACACCTTC. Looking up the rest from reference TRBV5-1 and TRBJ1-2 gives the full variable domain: KAGVTQTPRYLIKTRGQQVTLSCSPISGHRSVSWYQQTPGQGLQFLFEYFSETQRNKGNFPGRFSGRQFSNSRSEMNVSTLELGDSALYLCASSLGTEHYGYTFGSGTRLTVV.

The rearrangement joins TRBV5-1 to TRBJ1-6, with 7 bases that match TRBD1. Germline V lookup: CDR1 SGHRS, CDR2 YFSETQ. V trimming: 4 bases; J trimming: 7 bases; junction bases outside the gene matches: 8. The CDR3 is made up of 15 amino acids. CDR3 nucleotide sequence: TGCGCCAGCAGCGTCGGACAGGTTAGGAATTCACCCCTCCACTTT. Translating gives CASSVGQVRNSPLHF.

The DNA of the CDR3 is TGTGCCAGCAGTGAACCCTCTTGGGCAGGGAAGAACAATGAGCAGTTCTTC. This encodes CASSEPSWAGKNNEQFF. V gene TRBV2 combines with J gene TRBJ2-1; D is possibly TRBD1 (5 bases). The V end was cut by 2 bases, the J end by 5 bases, with 19 bases between. The V gene's germline CDR1 is SNHLY and CDR2 FYNNEI. CDR3 size: 17 residues.

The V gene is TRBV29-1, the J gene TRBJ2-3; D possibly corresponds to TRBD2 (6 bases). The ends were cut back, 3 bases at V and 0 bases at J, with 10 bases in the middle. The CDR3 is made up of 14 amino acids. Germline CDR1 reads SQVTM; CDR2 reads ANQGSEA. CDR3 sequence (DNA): TGCAGCGTTGAGGGTAGCGGTAGCACAGATACGCAGTATTTT. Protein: CSVEGSGSTDTQYF.

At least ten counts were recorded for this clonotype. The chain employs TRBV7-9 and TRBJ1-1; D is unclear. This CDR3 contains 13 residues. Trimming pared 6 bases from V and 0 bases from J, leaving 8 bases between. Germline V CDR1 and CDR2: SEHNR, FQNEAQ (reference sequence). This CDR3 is CASRPDLNTEAFF. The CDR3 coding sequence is TGTGCCAGCAGACCCGATCTGAACACTGAAGCTTTCTTT. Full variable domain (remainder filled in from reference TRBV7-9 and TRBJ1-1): DTGVSQNPRHKITKRGQNVTFRCDPISEHNRLYWYRQTLGQGPEFLTYFQNEAQLEKSRLLSDRFSAERPKGSFSTLEIQRTEQGDSAMYLCASRPDLNTEAFFGQGTRLTVV.

The DNA of the CDR3 is TGTGCCTGGAGTGTACGAGGGTCCGGGGTAAAGAACATTCAGTACTTC. Amino acids: CAWSVRGSGVKNIQYF. The gene calls are TRBV30 and TRBJ2-4; D perhaps matches TRBD2 (5 bases). Germline-derived CDR1 and CDR2 are GTSNPN and SVGIG (reference sequence). V lost 0 bases to trimming and J lost 7 bases, with 19 bases between them. This CDR3 has 16 amino acids.

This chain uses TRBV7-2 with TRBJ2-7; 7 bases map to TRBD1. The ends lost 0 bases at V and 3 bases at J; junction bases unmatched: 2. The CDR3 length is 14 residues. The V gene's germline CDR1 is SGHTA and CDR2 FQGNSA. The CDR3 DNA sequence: TGTGCCAGCAGCTTAGCACAGGGGCGCTACGAGCAGTACTTC. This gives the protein CASSLAQGRYEQYF. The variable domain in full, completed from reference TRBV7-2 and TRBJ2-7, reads GAGVSQSPSNKVTEKGKDVELRCDPISGHTALYWYRQSLGQGLEFLIYFQGNSAPDKSGLPSDRFSAERTGGSVSTLTIQRTQQEDSAVYLCASSLAQGRYEQYFGPGTRLTVT.

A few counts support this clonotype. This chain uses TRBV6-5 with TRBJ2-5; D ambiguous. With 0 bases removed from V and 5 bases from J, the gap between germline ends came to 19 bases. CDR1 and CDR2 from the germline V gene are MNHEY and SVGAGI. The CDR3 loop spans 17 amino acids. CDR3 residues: CASSYSTLPRIGETQYF. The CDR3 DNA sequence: TGTGCCAGCAGTTACTCGACCCTCCCCCGGATCGGTGAGACCCAGTACTTC.

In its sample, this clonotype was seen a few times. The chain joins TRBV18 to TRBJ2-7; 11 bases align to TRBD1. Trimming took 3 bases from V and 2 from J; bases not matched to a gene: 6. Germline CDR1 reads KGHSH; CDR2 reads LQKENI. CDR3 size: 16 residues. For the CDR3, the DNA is TGTGCCAGCTCACCGCCCGGGACAGGGGGACCCTACGAGCAGTACTTC. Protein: CASSPPGTGGPYEQYF.

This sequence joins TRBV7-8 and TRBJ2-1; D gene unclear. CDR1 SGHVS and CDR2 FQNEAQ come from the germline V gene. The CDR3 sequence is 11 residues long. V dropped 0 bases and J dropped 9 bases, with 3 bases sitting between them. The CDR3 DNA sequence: TGTGCCAGCAGCTTAGCGTTTGAGCAGTTCTTC. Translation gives CASSLAFEQFF.